This T cell receptor (beta chain) was observed in a study of blood T cells in healthy people across ages. For the second PCR, which ran for about 6 to 11 cycles, a sample-barcoded 5' primer and a J-beta primer mix were used. A template-switch adaptor with 12 random nucleotides tagged each cDNA molecule. In TCRdb, the 5' RACE reads were re-called with MiXCR into one record per CDR3 protein. This sample has hundreds of thousands of distinct CDR3 sequences, with about 48% found just once. CDR3 length equals 15 residues. Trimming shortened V by 5 bases and J by 1 base, and 13 bases separated the two germline ends. Germline CDR1 MNHNS, CDR2 SASEGT. Comments on this clonotype: What it binds is not known.

Whole-study results and caveats: Unknown donor CMV status possibly confounded expanded clonotype changes.

The TCR was taken from a man aged 25-40 years in good health. V gene TRBV6-1 combines with J gene TRBJ2-3, with TRBD1 as a possible D gene (6 bases). Sequencing was performed on blood. CDR3 DNA: TGTGCCAGCAGTCGAACAGGGTCCCGCACAGATACGCAGTATTTT. Amino acids: CASSRTGSRTDTQYF.